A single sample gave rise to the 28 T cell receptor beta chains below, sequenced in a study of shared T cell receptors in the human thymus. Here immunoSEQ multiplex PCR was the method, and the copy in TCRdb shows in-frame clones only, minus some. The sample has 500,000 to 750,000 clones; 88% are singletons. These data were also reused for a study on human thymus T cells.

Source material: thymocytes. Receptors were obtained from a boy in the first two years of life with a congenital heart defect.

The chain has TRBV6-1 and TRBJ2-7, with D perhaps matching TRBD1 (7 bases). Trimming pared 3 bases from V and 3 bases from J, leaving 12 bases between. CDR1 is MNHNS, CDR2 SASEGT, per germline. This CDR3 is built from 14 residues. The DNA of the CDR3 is TGTGCCAGCAGTGACGGGGGACAGAACTACGAGCAGTACTTC. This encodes CASSDGGQNYEQYF.

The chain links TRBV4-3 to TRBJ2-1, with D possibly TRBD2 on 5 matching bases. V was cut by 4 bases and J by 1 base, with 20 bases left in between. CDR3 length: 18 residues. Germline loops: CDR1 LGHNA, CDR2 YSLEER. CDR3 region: CASSPNIRGPKSYNEQFF. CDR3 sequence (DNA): TGCGCCAGCAGCCCAAATATAAGAGGGCCAAAATCCTACAATGAGCAGTTCTTC.

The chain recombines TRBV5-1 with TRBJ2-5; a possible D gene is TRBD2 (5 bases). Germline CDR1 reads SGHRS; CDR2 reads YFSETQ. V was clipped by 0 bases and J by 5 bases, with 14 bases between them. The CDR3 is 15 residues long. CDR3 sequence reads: CASSLAQPRGETQYF. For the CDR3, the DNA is TGCGCCAGCAGCTTGGCCCAGCCTAGAGGGGAGACCCAGTACTTC.

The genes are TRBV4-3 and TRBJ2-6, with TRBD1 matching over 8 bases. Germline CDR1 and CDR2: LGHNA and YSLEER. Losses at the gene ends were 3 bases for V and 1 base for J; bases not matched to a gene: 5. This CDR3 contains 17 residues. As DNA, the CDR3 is TGCGCCAGCAGCCACCGGACAGGGCCTTCTGGGGCCAACGTCCTGACTTTC. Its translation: CASSHRTGPSGANVLTF.

Here the CDR3 reads CASSPKTLSGRSDTQYF. In nucleotides, the CDR3 is TGTGCCAGCAGCCCTAAAACCCTTAGCGGGAGGTCCGATACGCAGTATTTT. The V and J genes are TRBV5-6 and TRBJ2-3, with 10 bases lining up with TRBD2. The CDR3 is 17 amino acids. From germline, CDR1 is SGHDT and CDR2 YYEEEE. V gave up 4 bases and J gave up 6 bases; unmatched junction bases: 14.

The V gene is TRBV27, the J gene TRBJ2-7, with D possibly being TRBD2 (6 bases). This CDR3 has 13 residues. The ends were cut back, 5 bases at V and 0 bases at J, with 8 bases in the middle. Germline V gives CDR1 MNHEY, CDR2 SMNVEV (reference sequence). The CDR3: CASSTSPSYEQYF. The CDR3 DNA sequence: TGTGCCAGCAGTACTAGCCCCTCCTACGAGCAGTACTTC.

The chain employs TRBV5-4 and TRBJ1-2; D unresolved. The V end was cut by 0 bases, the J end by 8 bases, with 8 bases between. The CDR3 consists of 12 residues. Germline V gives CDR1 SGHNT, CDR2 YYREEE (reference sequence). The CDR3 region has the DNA TGTGCCAGCAGCTTGGGTAGTTGGGGCTACACCTTC. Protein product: CASSLGSWGYTF.

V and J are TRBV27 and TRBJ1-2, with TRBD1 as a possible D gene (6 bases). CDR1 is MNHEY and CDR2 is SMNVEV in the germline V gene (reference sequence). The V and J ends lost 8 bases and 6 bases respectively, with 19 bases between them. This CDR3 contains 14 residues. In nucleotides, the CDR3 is TGTGCCAGCTCGACCCAGGGGACACGAGATGGCTACACCTTC. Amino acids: CASSTQGTRDGYTF.

The CDR3 reads CSVNLPGLAKCEGSYEQYF. CDR3 DNA sequence: TGCAGCGTCAATCTACCGGGACTAGCGAAATGCGAGGGCTCCTACGAGCAGTACTTC. This chain uses TRBV29-1 with TRBJ2-7, with 10 bases matching TRBD2. The ends lost 6 bases at V and 0 bases at J; junction bases unmatched: 20. The CDR3 runs 19 residues. Germline lookup yields CDR1 SQVTM and CDR2 ANQGSEA.

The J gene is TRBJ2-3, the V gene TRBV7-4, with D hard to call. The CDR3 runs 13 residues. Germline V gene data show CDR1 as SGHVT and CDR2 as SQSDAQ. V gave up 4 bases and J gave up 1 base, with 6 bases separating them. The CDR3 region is CASSSSGTDTQYF. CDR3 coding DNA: TGTGCCAGCAGCTCTTCCGGCACAGATACGCAGTATTTT.

The CDR3 region has the DNA TGTGCCAGCAGTTCCGCCAGACTAGACTACGAGCAGTACTTC. It encodes CASSSARLDYEQYF. The chain combines TRBV2 with TRBJ2-7; weak D call: TRBD2 (6 bases). CDR1 is SNHLY and CDR2 is FYNNEI in the germline V gene. V was trimmed by 5 bases and J by 3 bases, leaving 14 bases between them. The CDR3 is 14 amino acids. Drawing the rest from reference TRBV2 and TRBJ2-7, the complete variable domain is EPEVTQTPSHQVTQMGQEVILRCVPISNHLYFYWYRQILGQKVEFLVSFYNNEISEKSEIFDDQFSVERPDGSNFTLKIRSTKLEDSAMYFCASSSARLDYEQYFGPGTRLTVT.

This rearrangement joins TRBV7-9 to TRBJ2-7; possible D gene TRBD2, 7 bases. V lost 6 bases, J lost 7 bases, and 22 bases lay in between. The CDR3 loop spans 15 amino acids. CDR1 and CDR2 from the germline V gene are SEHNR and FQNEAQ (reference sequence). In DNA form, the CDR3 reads TGTGCCAGCAGTTATTCCGGGACTATTAGGGGGGAGCAGTACTTC. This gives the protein CASSYSGTIRGEQYF. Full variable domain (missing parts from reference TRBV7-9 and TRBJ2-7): DTGVSQNPRHKITKRGQNVTFRCDPISEHNRLYWYRQTLGQGPEFLTYFQNEAQLEKSRLLSDRFSAERPKGSFSTLEIQRTEQGDSAMYLCASSYSGTIRGEQYFGPGTRLTVT.

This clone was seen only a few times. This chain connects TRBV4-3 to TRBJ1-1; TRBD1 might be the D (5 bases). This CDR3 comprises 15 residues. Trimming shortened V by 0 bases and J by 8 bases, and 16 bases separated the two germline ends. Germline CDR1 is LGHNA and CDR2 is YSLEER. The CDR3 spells CASSQDGAAGWEAFF. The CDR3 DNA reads TGCGCCAGCAGCCAAGATGGGGCGGCAGGGTGGGAAGCTTTCTTT.

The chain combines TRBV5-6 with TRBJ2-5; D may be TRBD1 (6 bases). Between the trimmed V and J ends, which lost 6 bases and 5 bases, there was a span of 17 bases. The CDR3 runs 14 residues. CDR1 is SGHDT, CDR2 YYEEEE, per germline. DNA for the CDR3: TGTGCCAGCACCATATCGGGGCAGGGGGAGACCCAGTACTTC. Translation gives CASTISGQGETQYF. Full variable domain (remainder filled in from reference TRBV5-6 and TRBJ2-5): DAGVTQSPTHLIKTRGQQVTLRCSPKSGHDTVSWYQQALGQGPQFIFQYYEEEERQRGNFPDRFSGHQFPNYSSELNVNALLLGDSALYLCASTISGQGETQYFGPGTRLLVL.

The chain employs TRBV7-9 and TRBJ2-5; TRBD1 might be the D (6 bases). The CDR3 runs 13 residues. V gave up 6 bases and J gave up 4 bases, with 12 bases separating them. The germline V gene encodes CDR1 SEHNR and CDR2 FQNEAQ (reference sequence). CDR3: CASRKQGRETQYF. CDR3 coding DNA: TGTGCCAGCAGGAAACAGGGTAGAGAGACCCAGTACTTC.

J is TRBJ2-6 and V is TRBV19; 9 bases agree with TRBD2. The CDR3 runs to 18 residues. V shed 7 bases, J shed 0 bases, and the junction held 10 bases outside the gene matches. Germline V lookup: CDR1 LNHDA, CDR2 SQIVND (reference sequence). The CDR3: CASKPAGGPDSGANVLTF. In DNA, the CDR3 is TGTGCCAGTAAACCCGCGGGAGGGCCAGACTCTGGGGCCAACGTCCTGACTTTC.

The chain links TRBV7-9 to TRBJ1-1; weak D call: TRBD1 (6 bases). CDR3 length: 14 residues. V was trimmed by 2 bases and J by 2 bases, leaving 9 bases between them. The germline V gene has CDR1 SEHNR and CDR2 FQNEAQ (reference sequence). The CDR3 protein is CASSLRQVNTEAFF. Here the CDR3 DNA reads TGTGCCAGCAGCTTAAGACAGGTCAACACTGAAGCTTTCTTT.

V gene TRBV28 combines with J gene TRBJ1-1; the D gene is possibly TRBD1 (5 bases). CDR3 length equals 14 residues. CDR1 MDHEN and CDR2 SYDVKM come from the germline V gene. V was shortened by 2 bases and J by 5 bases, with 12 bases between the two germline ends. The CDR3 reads CASSLKGMGTEAFF. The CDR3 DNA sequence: TGTGCCAGCAGTTTAAAGGGGATGGGTACTGAAGCTTTCTTT.

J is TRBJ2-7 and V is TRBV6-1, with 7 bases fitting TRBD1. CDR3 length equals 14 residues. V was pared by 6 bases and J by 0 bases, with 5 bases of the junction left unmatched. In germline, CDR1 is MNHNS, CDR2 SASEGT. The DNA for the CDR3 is TGTGCCAGCAGGGGACAGAAAAGCTCCTACGAGCAGTACTTC. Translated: CASRGQKSSYEQYF.

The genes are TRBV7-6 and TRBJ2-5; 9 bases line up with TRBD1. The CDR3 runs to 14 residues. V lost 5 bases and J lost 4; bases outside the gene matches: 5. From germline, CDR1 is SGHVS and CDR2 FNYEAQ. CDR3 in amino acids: CASSRQGGRETQYF. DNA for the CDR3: TGTGCCAGCAGCCGACAGGGGGGTCGAGAGACCCAGTACTTC.

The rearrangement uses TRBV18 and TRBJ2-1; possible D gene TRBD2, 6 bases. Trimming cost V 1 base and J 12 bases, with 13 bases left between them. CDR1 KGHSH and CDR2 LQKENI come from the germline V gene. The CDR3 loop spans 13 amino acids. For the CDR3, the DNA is TGTGCCAGCTCACCACGAACGGGAGAACGGCAGTTCTTC. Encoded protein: CASSPRTGERQFF.

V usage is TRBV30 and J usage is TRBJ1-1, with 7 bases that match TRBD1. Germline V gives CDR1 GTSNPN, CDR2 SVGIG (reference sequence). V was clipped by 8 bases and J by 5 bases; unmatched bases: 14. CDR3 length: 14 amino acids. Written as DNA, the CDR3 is TGTGCCGGGGGACAGTCTGAGGATGGGACTGAAGCTTTCTTT. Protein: CAGGQSEDGTEAFF.

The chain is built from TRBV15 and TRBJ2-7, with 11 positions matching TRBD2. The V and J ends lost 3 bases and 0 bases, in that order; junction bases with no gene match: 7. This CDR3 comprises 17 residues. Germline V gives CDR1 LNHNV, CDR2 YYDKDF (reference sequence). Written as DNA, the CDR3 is TGTGCCACCAGCAGGGAACCCGGGACTAGCGGCTCCTACGAGCAGTACTTC. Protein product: CATSREPGTSGSYEQYF.

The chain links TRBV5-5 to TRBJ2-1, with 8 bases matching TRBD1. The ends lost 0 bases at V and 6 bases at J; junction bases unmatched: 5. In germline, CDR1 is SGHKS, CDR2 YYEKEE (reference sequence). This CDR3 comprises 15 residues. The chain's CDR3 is CASSLGDRGGNEQFF. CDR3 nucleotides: TGTGCCAGCAGCTTGGGTGACAGGGGTGGCAATGAGCAGTTCTTC.

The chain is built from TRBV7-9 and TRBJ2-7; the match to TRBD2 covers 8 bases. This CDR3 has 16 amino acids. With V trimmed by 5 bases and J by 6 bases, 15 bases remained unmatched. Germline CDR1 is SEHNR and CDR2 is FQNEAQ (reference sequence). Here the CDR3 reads CASSLETGGNAIEQYF. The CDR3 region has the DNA TGTGCCAGCAGCCTGGAAACGGGGGGGAATGCGATCGAGCAGTACTTC.

The CDR3 sequence: CASSLEETVAYEQYF. The CDR3 nucleotides read TGTGCCAGCAGCTTAGAGGAGACAGTGGCCTACGAGCAGTACTTC. The V and J genes are TRBV7-9 and TRBJ2-7; a weak D match, TRBD1 (5 bases). Looked up from germline, CDR1 is SEHNR and CDR2 is FQNEAQ (reference sequence). The V gene lost 1 base and the J gene lost 2 bases, with 12 bases spanning the gap. This CDR3 has 15 amino acids.

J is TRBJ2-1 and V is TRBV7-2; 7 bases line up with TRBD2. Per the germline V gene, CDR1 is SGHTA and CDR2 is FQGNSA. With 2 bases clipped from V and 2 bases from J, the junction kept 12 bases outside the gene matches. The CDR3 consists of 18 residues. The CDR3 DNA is TGTGCCAGCAGCTTACTGTCGGGAGGACACGCAGCCTACAATGAGCAGTTCTTC. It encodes CASSLLSGGHAAYNEQFF.

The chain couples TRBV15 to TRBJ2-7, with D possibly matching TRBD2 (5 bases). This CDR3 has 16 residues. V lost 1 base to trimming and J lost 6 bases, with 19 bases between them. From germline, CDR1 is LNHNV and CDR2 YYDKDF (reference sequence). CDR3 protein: CATSRGPLCRLAEQYF. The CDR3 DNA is TGTGCCACCAGCAGAGGCCCCCTTTGTCGTCTAGCCGAGCAGTACTTC.